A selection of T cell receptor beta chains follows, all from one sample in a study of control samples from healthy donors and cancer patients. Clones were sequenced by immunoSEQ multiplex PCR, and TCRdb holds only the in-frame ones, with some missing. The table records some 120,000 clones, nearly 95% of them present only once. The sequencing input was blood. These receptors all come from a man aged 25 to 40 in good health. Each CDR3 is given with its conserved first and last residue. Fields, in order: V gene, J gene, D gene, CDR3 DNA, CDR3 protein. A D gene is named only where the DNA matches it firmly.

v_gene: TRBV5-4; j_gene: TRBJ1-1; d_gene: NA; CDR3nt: TGTGCCAGCAGCTTGGGGATGAACACTGAAGCTTTCTTT; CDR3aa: CASSLGMNTEAFF
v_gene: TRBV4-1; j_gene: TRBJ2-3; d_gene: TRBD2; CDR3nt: TGCGCCAGCAGCCAAGATAGCGGGGGGGCCGTCTTAGATACGCAGTATTTT; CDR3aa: CASSQDSGGAVLDTQYF
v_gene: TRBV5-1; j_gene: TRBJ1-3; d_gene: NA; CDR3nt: TGCGCCAGCAGCTTGGAAGGACGCTCCTCTGGAAACACCATATATTTT; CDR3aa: CASSLEGRSSGNTIYF
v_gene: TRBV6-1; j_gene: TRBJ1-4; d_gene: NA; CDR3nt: TGTGCCAGCAGTGATACTCGGCCGGGTGAGCGTGAAAAACTGTTTTTT; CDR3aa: CASSDTRPGEREKLFF
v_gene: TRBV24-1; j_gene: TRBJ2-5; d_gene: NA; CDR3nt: TGTGCCACCGGGGACGGACAAGAGACCCAGTACTTC; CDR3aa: CATGDGQETQYF
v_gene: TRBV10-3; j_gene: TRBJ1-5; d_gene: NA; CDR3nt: TGTGCCATCAGTGACAGGGCGGACCAGCCCCAGCATTTT; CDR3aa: CAISDRADQPQHF
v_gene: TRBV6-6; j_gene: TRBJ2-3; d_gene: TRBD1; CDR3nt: TGTGCCAGCAGTCCCGGGACAGGGGTCGGAGGCACAGATACGCAGTATTTT; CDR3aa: CASSPGTGVGGTDTQYF
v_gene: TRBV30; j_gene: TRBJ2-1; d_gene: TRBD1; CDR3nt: TGTGCCTGGAATCACGGGACAGGGGACAATGAGCAGTTCTTC; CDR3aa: CAWNHGTGDNEQFF
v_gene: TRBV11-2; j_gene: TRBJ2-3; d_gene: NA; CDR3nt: TGTGCCAGCAGCTTCCACGCCTATAACCCAAGCACAGATACGCAGTATTTT; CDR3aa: CASSFHAYNPSTDTQYF
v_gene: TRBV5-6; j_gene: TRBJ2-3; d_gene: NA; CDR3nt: TGTGCCAGCAGCTTGGCCAGGGTTGCATTTACAGATACGCAGTATTTT; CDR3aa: CASSLARVAFTDTQYF
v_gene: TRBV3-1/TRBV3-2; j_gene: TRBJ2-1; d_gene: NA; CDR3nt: TGTGCCAGCAGCCAAGATATCGGTGAGCAGTTCTTC; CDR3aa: CASSQDIGEQFF
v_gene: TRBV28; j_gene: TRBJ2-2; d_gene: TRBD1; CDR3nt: TGTGCCAGCAGTCTGGGACAGGGGGACGGATTGAACACCGGGGAGCTGTTTTTT; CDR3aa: CASSLGQGDGLNTGELFF